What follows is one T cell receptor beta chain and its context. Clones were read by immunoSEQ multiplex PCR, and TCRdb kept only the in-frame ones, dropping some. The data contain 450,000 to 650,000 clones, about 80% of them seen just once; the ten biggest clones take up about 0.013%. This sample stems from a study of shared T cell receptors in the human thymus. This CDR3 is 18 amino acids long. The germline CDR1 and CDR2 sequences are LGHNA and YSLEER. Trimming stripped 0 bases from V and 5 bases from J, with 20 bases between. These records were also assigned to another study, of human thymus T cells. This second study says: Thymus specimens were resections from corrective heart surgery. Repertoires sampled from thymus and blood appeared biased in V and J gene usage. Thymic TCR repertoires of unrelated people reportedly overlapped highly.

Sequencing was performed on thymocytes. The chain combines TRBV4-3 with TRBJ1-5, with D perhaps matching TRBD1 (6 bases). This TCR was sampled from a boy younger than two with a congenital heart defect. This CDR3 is CASSQDHPGQGSDQPQHF. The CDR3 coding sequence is TGCGCCAGCAGCCAAGATCACCCTGGGCAGGGGAGCGATCAGCCCCAGCATTTT.